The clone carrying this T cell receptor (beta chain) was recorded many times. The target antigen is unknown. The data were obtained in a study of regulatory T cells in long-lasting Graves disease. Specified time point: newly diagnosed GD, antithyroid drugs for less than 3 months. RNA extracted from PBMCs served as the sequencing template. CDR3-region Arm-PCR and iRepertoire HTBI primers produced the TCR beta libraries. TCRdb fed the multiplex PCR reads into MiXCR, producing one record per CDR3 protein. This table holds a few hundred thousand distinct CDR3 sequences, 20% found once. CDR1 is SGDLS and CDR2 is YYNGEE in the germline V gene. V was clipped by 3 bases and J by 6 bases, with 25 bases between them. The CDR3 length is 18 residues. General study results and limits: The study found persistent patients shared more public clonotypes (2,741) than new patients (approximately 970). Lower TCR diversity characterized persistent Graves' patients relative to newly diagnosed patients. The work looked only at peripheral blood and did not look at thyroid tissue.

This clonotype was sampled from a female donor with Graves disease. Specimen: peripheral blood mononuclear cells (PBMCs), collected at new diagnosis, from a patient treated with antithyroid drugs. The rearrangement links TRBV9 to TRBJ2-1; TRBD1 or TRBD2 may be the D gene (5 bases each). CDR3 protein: CASSARGVSAGSPNEQFF. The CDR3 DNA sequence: TGTGCCAGCAGCGCCCGGGGCGTATCGGCTGGGTCGCCCAATGAGCAGTTCTTC.